This is a list of T cell receptor beta chains from one sample in a study of human T cells and chemical hapten exposure. TCRdb re-called the RACE reads with MiXCR, one entry per CDR3 protein. The table includes tens of thousands of distinct CDR3 sequences, about 6.6% detected once. The starting material was whole blood, obtained in connection with sensitization to the hapten diphenylcyclopropenone (DPC). These receptors originate from a young woman with alopecia areata. Some clones in this sample may be carry-over from other donors' samples. Each CDR3 is given with its conserved first and last residue. The order of the fields is CDR3 length, J gene, V gene, D gene, clone size, CDR3 DNA, CDR3 protein. A D gene is named only where the DNA matches it firmly. A row's size may be missing; if present it is once, few, many or a size class.

CDR3 length: 13
J gene: TRBJ1-1
V gene: TRBV27
D gene: -
clone size: many
CDR3 DNA: TGTGCCAGCAGCTCCCCCCAGGGGTCTATCGCTTTCTTT
CDR3 protein: CASSSPQGSIAFF

CDR3 length: 12
J gene: TRBJ1-2
V gene: TRBV20-1
D gene: TRBD1
clone size: -
CDR3 DNA: TGCAGTGCCTCTGACAGGGGGACTGGCTACACCTTC
CDR3 protein: CSASDRGTGYTF

CDR3 length: 16
J gene: TRBJ1-6
V gene: TRBV10-3
D gene: -
clone size: -
CDR3 DNA: TGTGCCATCAGTGAGTCGGCAGGGAGAGGGAATTCACCCCTCCACTTT
CDR3 protein: CAISESAGRGNSPLHF

CDR3 length: 13
J gene: TRBJ1-2
V gene: TRBV29-1
D gene: TRBD1
clone size: few
CDR3 DNA: TGCAGCTCTAGGGGGCCCGTTAACTATGGCTACACCTTC
CDR3 protein: CSSRGPVNYGYTF

CDR3 length: 15
J gene: TRBJ2-3
V gene: TRBV18
D gene: -
clone size: many
CDR3 DNA: TGTGCCAGCTCACCCCAGGGGATTCTCACAGATACGCAGTATTTT
CDR3 protein: CASSPQGILTDTQYF

CDR3 length: 14
J gene: TRBJ1-2
V gene: TRBV18
D gene: -
clone size: few
CDR3 DNA: TGTGCCAGCTCCCCGGCCAGGGACCTTTATGGCTACACCTTC
CDR3 protein: CASSPARDLYGYTF

CDR3 length: 13
J gene: TRBJ1-2
V gene: TRBV12-3/TRBV12-4
D gene: -
clone size: few
CDR3 DNA: TGTGCCAGCAGCCGTCGGACTGACTACGGCTACACCTTC
CDR3 protein: CASSRRTDYGYTF

CDR3 length: 13
J gene: TRBJ2-3
V gene: TRBV2
D gene: -
clone size: many
CDR3 DNA: TGTGCCAGCGTGGGCAGGAGCACAGATACGCAGTATTTT
CDR3 protein: CASVGRSTDTQYF

CDR3 length: 13
J gene: TRBJ2-5
V gene: TRBV6-5
D gene: TRBD1
clone size: many
CDR3 DNA: TGTGCCAGCCACAGGGGTCGTAGAGAGACCCAGTACTTC
CDR3 protein: CASHRGRRETQYF

CDR3 length: 15
J gene: TRBJ2-7
V gene: TRBV20-1
D gene: TRBD1
clone size: many
CDR3 DNA: TGCAGTGCAAGCATCTTGGGACAGGACATTTACGAGCAGTACTTC
CDR3 protein: CSASILGQDIYEQYF

CDR3 length: 14
J gene: TRBJ1-6
V gene: TRBV7-8
D gene: -
clone size: many
CDR3 DNA: TGTGCCAGCAGCTTAGTTTCAGGGGATTCACCCCTCCACTTT
CDR3 protein: CASSLVSGDSPLHF

CDR3 length: 15
J gene: TRBJ1-1
V gene: TRBV3-1
D gene: -
clone size: few
CDR3 DNA: TGTGCCAGCAGCCTACGCAGGGGTCTCGGCACTGAAGCTTTCTTT
CDR3 protein: CASSLRRGLGTEAFF

CDR3 length: 14
J gene: TRBJ1-1
V gene: TRBV20-1
D gene: -
clone size: many
CDR3 DNA: TGCAGTGCTGTACCACGGGTAATGAACACTGAAGCTTTCTTT
CDR3 protein: CSAVPRVMNTEAFF

CDR3 length: 14
J gene: TRBJ1-2
V gene: TRBV7-3
D gene: -
clone size: many
CDR3 DNA: TGTGCCAGCAGCTTAACAGGAAGCGAGGGGGGCTACACCTTC
CDR3 protein: CASSLTGSEGGYTF

CDR3 length: 15
J gene: TRBJ2-2
V gene: TRBV3-1
D gene: -
clone size: few
CDR3 DNA: TGTGCCAGCAGCCTTTTGTCGGGGGTGGACGGGGAGCTGTTTTTT
CDR3 protein: CASSLLSGVDGELFF

CDR3 length: 11
J gene: TRBJ2-1
V gene: TRBV2
D gene: -
clone size: many
CDR3 DNA: TGTGCCAGCAGGGGGGACTCCGAGCAGTTCTTC
CDR3 protein: CASRGDSEQFF

CDR3 length: 15
J gene: TRBJ2-1
V gene: TRBV12-3/TRBV12-4
D gene: -
clone size: many
CDR3 DNA: TGTGCCAGCAGTTTAAGGGACGGGGCCTACAATGAGCAGTTCTTC
CDR3 protein: CASSLRDGAYNEQFF

CDR3 length: 19
J gene: TRBJ2-2
V gene: TRBV19
D gene: TRBD2
clone size: -
CDR3 DNA: TGTGCCAGTAGTATTCCCTGGGGAGCGGGATCCTTGAACACCGGGGAGCTGTTTTTT
CDR3 protein: CASSIPWGAGSLNTGELFF

CDR3 length: 13
J gene: TRBJ1-1
V gene: TRBV6-5
D gene: -
clone size: many
CDR3 DNA: TGTGCCAGCAGGAACGACGGAGCCACTGAAGCTTTCTTT
CDR3 protein: CASRNDGATEAFF

CDR3 length: 15
J gene: TRBJ1-1
V gene: TRBV20-1
D gene: TRBD1
clone size: -
CDR3 DNA: TGCAGTGCTCTGAAGACAGGGGACTCGAACACTGAAGCTTTCTTT
CDR3 protein: CSALKTGDSNTEAFF

CDR3 length: 17
J gene: TRBJ1-5
V gene: TRBV20-1
D gene: TRBD1
clone size: many
CDR3 DNA: TGCAGTGCTAGAGTTCACAGGGGAGGGGATAGCAATCAGCCCCAGCATTTT
CDR3 protein: CSARVHRGGDSNQPQHF

CDR3 length: 15
J gene: TRBJ1-2
V gene: TRBV7-3
D gene: TRBD1
clone size: -
CDR3 DNA: TGTGCCAGCAGCCCGGGACAGGGTGGCCCCTATGGCTACACCTTC
CDR3 protein: CASSPGQGGPYGYTF

CDR3 length: 14
J gene: TRBJ2-1
V gene: TRBV2
D gene: TRBD2
clone size: -
CDR3 DNA: TGTGCCAGCAGAATAGCGGGGGTCTACAATGAGCAGTTCTTC
CDR3 protein: CASRIAGVYNEQFF

CDR3 length: 14
J gene: TRBJ2-7
V gene: TRBV6-2/TRBV6-3
D gene: -
clone size: many
CDR3 DNA: TGTGCCAGCAGGGGCCTCGGTTCCTCCTACGAGCAGTACTTC
CDR3 protein: CASRGLGSSYEQYF

CDR3 length: 16
J gene: TRBJ2-1
V gene: TRBV29-1
D gene: TRBD2
clone size: -
CDR3 DNA: TGCAGCGTTGAGTCGCAGCGGGGGGGCTCCTACAATGAGCAGTTCTTC
CDR3 protein: CSVESQRGGSYNEQFF

CDR3 length: 14
J gene: TRBJ1-1
V gene: TRBV30
D gene: TRBD1
clone size: -
CDR3 DNA: TGTGCCTGGAGTCCGGGACAGGGTAACACTGAAGCTTTCTTT
CDR3 protein: CAWSPGQGNTEAFF

CDR3 length: 11
J gene: TRBJ1-1
V gene: TRBV2
D gene: -
clone size: -
CDR3 DNA: TGTGCCAGCAGTTTCCCGGGTGAAGCTTTCTTT
CDR3 protein: CASSFPGEAFF

CDR3 length: 12
J gene: TRBJ1-1
V gene: TRBV10-2
D gene: TRBD1
clone size: -
CDR3 DNA: TGCGCCAGCATAGGGGACAGGACTGAAGCTTTCTTT
CDR3 protein: CASIGDRTEAFF

CDR3 length: 14
J gene: TRBJ2-7
V gene: TRBV12-5
D gene: -
clone size: many
CDR3 DNA: TGTGCTAGTGGTTTGGTCGGGGGAGTCAACGAGCAGTACTTC
CDR3 protein: CASGLVGGVNEQYF

CDR3 length: 12
J gene: TRBJ2-7
V gene: TRBV6-5
D gene: -
clone size: many
CDR3 DNA: TGTGCCAGCAGAGACAACGCCTACGAGCAGTACTTC
CDR3 protein: CASRDNAYEQYF

CDR3 length: 15
J gene: TRBJ2-1
V gene: TRBV27
D gene: TRBD2
clone size: many
CDR3 DNA: TGTGCCAGCAGTTTTGGCGGGGGGGGCTACAATGAGCAGTTCTTC
CDR3 protein: CASSFGGGGYNEQFF

CDR3 length: 14
J gene: TRBJ1-2
V gene: TRBV10-3
D gene: -
clone size: many
CDR3 DNA: TGTGCCATCAGCAAGGACAGTCATAACTATGGCTACACCTTC
CDR3 protein: CAISKDSHNYGYTF

CDR3 length: 15
J gene: TRBJ2-3
V gene: TRBV12-5
D gene: TRBD2
clone size: many
CDR3 DNA: TGTGCTAGTGGTTTGAGGGGACTAGCTAGAGATACGCAGTATTTT
CDR3 protein: CASGLRGLARDTQYF

CDR3 length: 12
J gene: TRBJ1-1
V gene: TRBV20-1
D gene: -
clone size: many
CDR3 DNA: TGCAGTGCTACTTATGGCGGGTTTGAAGCTTTCTTT
CDR3 protein: CSATYGGFEAFF

CDR3 length: 12
J gene: TRBJ1-1
V gene: TRBV6-6
D gene: -
clone size: few
CDR3 DNA: TGTGCCAGCACGTCTTGGGAGGCTGAAGCTTTCTTT
CDR3 protein: CASTSWEAEAFF

CDR3 length: 12
J gene: TRBJ1-2
V gene: TRBV5-1
D gene: -
clone size: -
CDR3 DNA: TGCGCCAGCAGGTCGGGACAAGGCGGCTACACCTTC
CDR3 protein: CASRSGQGGYTF

CDR3 length: 16
J gene: TRBJ2-5
V gene: TRBV20-1
D gene: TRBD2
clone size: -
CDR3 DNA: TGCAGTGCTAGACTACTAGCGGGGGGACCTCAAGAGACCCAGTACTTC
CDR3 protein: CSARLLAGGPQETQYF

CDR3 length: 15
J gene: TRBJ1-5
V gene: TRBV12-3/TRBV12-4
D gene: -
clone size: many
CDR3 DNA: TGTGCCAGCAGTCCAGACGGGGCCGCCAATCAGCCCCAGCATTTT
CDR3 protein: CASSPDGAANQPQHF

CDR3 length: 15
J gene: TRBJ2-7
V gene: TRBV5-1
D gene: -
clone size: many
CDR3 DNA: TGCGCCAGCAGCTTGGTGGAGGGCCTCTCCTACGAGCAGTACTTC
CDR3 protein: CASSLVEGLSYEQYF

CDR3 length: 15
J gene: TRBJ2-3
V gene: TRBV7-2
D gene: TRBD2
clone size: many
CDR3 DNA: TGTGCCAGCAGCTTAGAGAACGGGGGGGCCTATACGCAGTATTTT
CDR3 protein: CASSLENGGAYTQYF

CDR3 length: 13
J gene: TRBJ1-5
V gene: TRBV6-1
D gene: -
clone size: -
CDR3 DNA: TGTGCCAGCAGGCCCAATCCTAATCAGCCCCAGCATTTT
CDR3 protein: CASRPNPNQPQHF

CDR3 length: 17
J gene: TRBJ1-6
V gene: TRBV5-6
D gene: TRBD1
clone size: many
CDR3 DNA: TGTGCCAGCAGCTGGCGACCGACAGGGCGAAATAATTCACCCCTCCACTTT
CDR3 protein: CASSWRPTGRNNSPLHF

CDR3 length: 11
J gene: TRBJ2-7
V gene: TRBV29-1
D gene: -
clone size: many
CDR3 DNA: TGCAGCGTTGGGACAGATTACGAGCAGTACTTC
CDR3 protein: CSVGTDYEQYF

CDR3 length: 15
J gene: TRBJ2-3
V gene: TRBV7-2
D gene: -
clone size: -
CDR3 DNA: TGTGCCAGCAGCTTAGCGTCCGTAATCACAGATACGCAGTATTTT
CDR3 protein: CASSLASVITDTQYF

CDR3 length: 17
J gene: TRBJ2-6
V gene: TRBV13
D gene: TRBD1
clone size: few
CDR3 DNA: TGTGCCAGCAGCCTGGACAGGGGGGACTCTGGGGCCAACGTCCTGACTTTC
CDR3 protein: CASSLDRGDSGANVLTF

CDR3 length: 15
J gene: TRBJ1-2
V gene: TRBV11-2
D gene: -
clone size: many
CDR3 DNA: TGTGCCAGCAGCTTTCCCTTAGACAGGCTGGAGGGCTACACCTTC
CDR3 protein: CASSFPLDRLEGYTF

CDR3 length: 12
J gene: TRBJ1-1
V gene: TRBV7-9
D gene: -
clone size: many
CDR3 DNA: TGTGCCAGCAGCTTAGAGTACACTGAAGCTTTCTTT
CDR3 protein: CASSLEYTEAFF